This TCR beta chain was sequenced in a study of blood T cell repertoires in COVID-19. About the study: PBMCs, B-cell-depleted T cells, or T cells provided the cDNA or gDNA that made up the material.

Cohort assignment relied on participant-reported clinical history. Original analysis: Scientists estimated how many nucleated cells there were by amplifying reference gene primers. Generated by immunoSEQ multiplex PCR, the TCRdb table keeps only in-frame clones and is missing some. That table is the source of V, J and clone size, and D and trimming were worked out from the DNA. In the table there are approximately 470,000 clones, roughly nine tenths of which are singletons. This clone was counted a single time. V lost 2 bases and J lost 5, with 24 bases in between. The CDR3 spans 18 residues. CDR1 LGHDT and CDR2 YNNKEL come from the germline V gene (reference sequence).

This chain links TRBV3-1 (or the pseudogene TRBV3-2) with TRBJ2-5; D is perhaps TRBD2 (8 bases). The sequence derives from a woman aged 18-29 years who had recovered from COVID-19. Sequencing was carried out using PBMCs or T cells enriched from blood (not recorded which). The CDR3 protein is CASSQTGAGGPNGETQYF. The CDR3 DNA reads as TGTGCCAGCAGCCAAACAGGGGCGGGGGGCCCCAACGGGGAGACCCAGTACTTC.